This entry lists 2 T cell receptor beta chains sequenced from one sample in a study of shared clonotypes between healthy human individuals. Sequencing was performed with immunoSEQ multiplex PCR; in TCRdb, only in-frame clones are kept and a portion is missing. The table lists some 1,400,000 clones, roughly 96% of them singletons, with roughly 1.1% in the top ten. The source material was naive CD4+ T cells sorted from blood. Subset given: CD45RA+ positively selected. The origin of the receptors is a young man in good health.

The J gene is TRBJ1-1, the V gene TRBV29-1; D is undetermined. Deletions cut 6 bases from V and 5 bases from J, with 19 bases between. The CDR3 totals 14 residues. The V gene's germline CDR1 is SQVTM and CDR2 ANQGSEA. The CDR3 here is CSVKDLPAGTEAFF. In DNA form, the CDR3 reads TGCAGCGTAAAGGATCTACCCGCCGGTACTGAAGCTTTCTTT.

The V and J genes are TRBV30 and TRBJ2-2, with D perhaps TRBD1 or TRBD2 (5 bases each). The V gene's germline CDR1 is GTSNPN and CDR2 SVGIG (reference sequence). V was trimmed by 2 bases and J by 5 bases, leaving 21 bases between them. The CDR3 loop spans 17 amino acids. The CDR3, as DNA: TGTGCCTGGAGTTTTCCCTTGGGAGTATCAGGGACCGGGGAGCTGTTTTTT. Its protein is CAWSFPLGVSGTGELFF.